A single sample gave rise to the 21 T cell receptor beta chains below, sequenced in a study of identical twins. TCRdb recomputed calls from the 5' RACE reads with MiXCR, one row per CDR3 protein. This table holds approximately 500,000 distinct CDR3 sequences, less than 25% found once. These same data were also listed under a study on T cells expressing NK-cell markers.

The sequenced material came from CD4+ T cells sorted from blood. Every receptor here comes from a woman aged 18-29 years in good health.

The gene calls are TRBV12-5 and TRBJ2-1, with TRBD2 matching over 12 bases. CDR1 is LGHNT and CDR2 is FRNRAP in the germline V gene. The length of the CDR3 is 16 residues. V gave up 4 bases and J gave up 6 bases; unmatched junction bases: 7. CDR3 protein: CASGSRLAGAGNEQFF. DNA of the CDR3: TGTGCTAGTGGTTCAAGACTAGCGGGAGCAGGCAATGAGCAGTTCTTC.

The table lists this clonotype with a few counts. The J gene is TRBJ2-5, the V gene TRBV29-1; D is possibly TRBD1 or TRBD2 (5 bases each). Germline loops: CDR1 SQVTM, CDR2 ANQGSEA. Trimming left V 4 bases short and J 1 base short, with 7 bases between. This CDR3 region has 12 residues. The CDR3 DNA reads TGCAGCGTTGCGGGACCCCAAGAGACCCAGTACTTC. Protein: CSVAGPQETQYF.

This clonotype came up a few times. This sequence joins TRBV6-1 and TRBJ1-1; D unclear. V was trimmed by 6 bases and J by 0 bases, leaving 8 bases between them. The CDR3 contains 13 residues. Germline lookup yields CDR1 MNHNS and CDR2 SASEGT. The CDR3 here is CASRRDMNTEAFF. The CDR3 DNA reads TGTGCCAGCAGAAGAGACATGAACACTGAAGCTTTCTTT.

The V call is TRBV7-2, the J call TRBJ2-5, with a possible D match to TRBD1 (5 bases). The V end was cut by 7 bases, the J end by 2 bases, with 11 bases between. The germline CDR1 and CDR2 sequences are SGHTA and FQGNSA. The CDR3 runs to 13 residues. CDR3 DNA: TGTGCCAGCACCTGGGGCGGACAAGAGACCCAGTACTTC. This sequence encodes CASTWGGQETQYF.

The rearrangement links TRBV12-3 or TRBV12-4 to TRBJ2-3, with 12 bases aligning to TRBD2. Germline trimming cut 3 bases from V and 5 bases from J; bases unmatched to any gene: 3. The CDR3 has 15 residues. The CDR3 here is CASSFASGGEDTQYF. In nucleotides, the CDR3 is TGTGCCAGCAGTTTCGCTAGCGGGGGGGAAGATACGCAGTATTTT.

This clonotype was recorded a few times. In DNA, the CDR3 is TGTGCCAGCAGCTTCTCAGGGGGCACGGGCAATCAGCCCCAGCATTTT. Encoded protein: CASSFSGGTGNQPQHF. This chain connects TRBV12-3 or TRBV12-4 to TRBJ1-5; 8 bases are shared with TRBD1. The CDR3 totals 16 residues. V gave up 6 bases and J gave up 2 bases; unmatched junction bases: 9.

The chain combines TRBV2 with TRBJ1-6; D is unclear. Per germline, CDR1 SNHLY and CDR2 FYNNEI. V was shortened by 8 bases and J by 9 bases, with 5 bases between the two germline ends. CDR3 size: 10 residues. This CDR3 reads CASAGSPLHF. CDR3 nucleotide sequence: TGTGCCAGCGCCGGTTCACCCCTCCACTTT. The full variable domain, with the rest looked up from reference TRBV2 and TRBJ1-6, is EPEVTQTPSHQVTQMGQEVILRCVPISNHLYFYWYRQILGQKVEFLVSFYNNEISEKSEIFDDQFSVERPDGSNFTLKIRSTKLEDSAMYFCASAGSPLHFGNGTRLTVT.

There are many counts of this clonotype. This rearrangement joins TRBV5-1 to TRBJ1-4; D not certain. Germline V gives CDR1 SGHRS, CDR2 YFSETQ. The germline V and J ends were trimmed by 5 bases and 8 bases, with 4 bases remaining between them. The CDR3 is made up of 10 amino acids. The CDR3 region is CASRGEKLFF. For the CDR3, the DNA is TGCGCCAGCAGGGGGGAAAAACTGTTTTTT.

The chain uses TRBV4-2 and TRBJ2-2; 10 bases match TRBD2. The V gene end was trimmed by 1 base and the J gene end by 7 bases; junction bases not matched to a gene: 6. This CDR3 has 16 amino acids. Germline lookup yields CDR1 LGHNA and CDR2 YNFKEQ. The CDR3 sequence is CASSQVAPSGGGELFF. In nucleotides, the CDR3 is TGTGCCAGCAGCCAAGTTGCCCCTAGCGGGGGCGGGGAGCTGTTTTTT.

This clonotype was counted only a few times. The genes are TRBV6-1 and TRBJ2-5; D unresolved. CDR3 length equals 15 residues. Germline loops: CDR1 MNHNS, CDR2 SASEGT. Trimming stripped 6 bases from V and 4 bases from J, with 18 bases between. CDR3 nucleotide sequence: TGTGCCAGCAGCACGGTGGCACGACGGATAGAGACCCAGTACTTC. This encodes CASSTVARRIETQYF.

The chain links TRBV30 to TRBJ2-1; 8 nucleotides align to TRBD2. This CDR3 comprises 13 residues. V shed 4 bases and J 5 bases; nucleotides not matched to a gene: 4. CDR1 is GTSNPN, CDR2 SVGIG, per germline (reference sequence). As DNA, the CDR3 is TGTGCCTGGAAGCGGGAGAGGGACAATGAGCAGTTCTTC. Translated: CAWKRERDNEQFF.

This clonotype was counted between two and nine times. V usage is TRBV5-1 and J usage is TRBJ1-6; no definite D call. The CDR3 consists of 15 residues. V lost 4 bases, J lost 5 bases, and 13 bases lay in between. The germline V gene encodes CDR1 SGHRS and CDR2 YFSETQ. The CDR3 protein is CASSPTVGDNSPLHF. Here the CDR3 DNA reads TGCGCCAGCAGCCCGACGGTGGGAGATAATTCACCCCTCCACTTT. Full variable domain (remainder filled in from reference TRBV5-1 and TRBJ1-6): KAGVTQTPRYLIKTRGQQVTLSCSPISGHRSVSWYQQTPGQGLQFLFEYFSETQRNKGNFPGRFSGRQFSNSRSEMNVSTLELGDSALYLCASSPTVGDNSPLHFGNGTRLTVT.

The chain couples TRBV7-9 to TRBJ2-1; D possibly corresponds to TRBD2 (7 bases). Trimming left V 1 base short and J 4 bases short, with 14 bases between. The CDR3 has 16 amino acids. Germline values: CDR1 SEHNR, CDR2 FQNEAQ (reference sequence). CDR3 protein: CASSLGLRGRYNEQFF. CDR3 DNA sequence: TGTGCCAGCAGCTTAGGACTGCGGGGGCGATACAATGAGCAGTTCTTC.

This clonotype appeared a few times. This chain links TRBV12-3 or TRBV12-4 with TRBJ2-7, with 9 positions matching TRBD2. The CDR3 has 15 residues. The V gene end was trimmed by 7 bases and the J gene end by 0 bases; junction bases not matched to a gene: 7. The CDR3 DNA reads as TGTGCCAGCACCCTGATAGCGGGAGCCTCCTACGAGCAGTACTTC. This codes for CASTLIAGASYEQYF.

The chain links TRBV10-2 to TRBJ2-7; D not certain. Trimming shortened V by 0 bases and J by 2 bases, and 8 bases separated the two germline ends. The CDR3 loop spans 14 amino acids. The V gene's germline CDR1 is WSHSY and CDR2 SAAADI. The CDR3 loop reads CASSESRHTYEQYF. CDR3 bases: TGCGCCAGCAGTGAGTCGCGACATACCTACGAGCAGTACTTC.

This clonotype has a handful of counts. The chain couples TRBV20-1 to TRBJ2-6; no definite D call. There are 14 residues in the CDR3. CDR1 and CDR2 from the germline V gene are DFQATT and SNEGSKA (reference sequence). Trimming cost V 3 bases and J 4 bases, with 10 bases left between them. The CDR3 sequence is CSASRLAGANVLTF. The DNA for the CDR3 is TGCAGTGCTAGTAGGTTGGCCGGGGCCAACGTCCTGACTTTC.

The V and J genes are TRBV20-1 and TRBJ2-5, with D uncertain. Between the trimmed V and J ends, which lost 3 bases and 2 bases, there was a span of 10 bases. Germline-derived CDR1 and CDR2 are DFQATT and SNEGSKA (reference sequence). This CDR3 comprises 13 residues. The CDR3 region has the DNA TGCAGTGCTAGGAAGACAATACAAGAGACCCAGTACTTC. It yields the protein CSARKTIQETQYF.

This chain uses TRBV20-1 with TRBJ1-5; D gene ambiguous. V lost 3 bases and J 6 bases, leaving 9 bases between the germline ends. From germline, CDR1 is DFQATT and CDR2 SNEGSKA (reference sequence). This CDR3 has 12 amino acids. DNA of the CDR3: TGCAGTGCTAGGGAAGACTCTCAGCCCCAGCATTTT. Amino acid sequence: CSAREDSQPQHF.

The chain joins TRBV29-1 to TRBJ2-6, with D possibly being TRBD1 or TRBD2 (6 bases each). Germline V gene lookup returns CDR1 SQVTM and CDR2 ANQGSEA. The CDR3 contains 15 residues. Trimming removed 5 bases at V and 2 bases at J, with 13 bases between. The CDR3 is CSVTSRGAGANVLTF. The CDR3 DNA reads as TGCAGCGTTACATCAAGGGGGGCTGGGGCCAACGTCCTGACTTTC.

The table lists this clonotype with many counts. The junction differs from germline at one of its ends, possibly a read error. The CDR3 DNA follows: TGTGCCAGCAGCTCCCATGAGGTTTCATTC. Translating gives CASSSHEVSF. The J gene is TRBJ1-2, the V gene TRBV11-2; D is unclear. There are 10 residues in the CDR3. CDR1 is SGHAT, CDR2 FQNNGV, per germline. Full variable domain (missing parts from reference TRBV11-2 and TRBJ1-2): EAGVAQSPRYKIIEKRQSVAFWCNPISGHATLYWYQQILGQGPKLLIQFQNNGVVDDSQLPKDRFSAERLKGVDSTLKIQPAKLEDSAVYLCASSSHEVSFGSGTRLTVV.

The chain has TRBV10-3 and TRBJ2-1, with TRBD2 identical over 11 bases. V lost 4 bases and J lost 9; bases outside the gene matches: 8. This CDR3 spans 15 amino acids. Germline loops: CDR1 ENHRY, CDR2 SYGVKD. CDR3 sequence: CAISATSGSGSEQFF. The DNA for the CDR3 is TGTGCCATCAGTGCCACTAGCGGGAGCGGTTCTGAGCAGTTCTTC.